A single sample gave rise to the 11 T cell receptor beta chains below, sequenced in a study of molecular identifiers for immune sequencing clone quantification. Using its own MiXCR run on the PCR reads, TCRdb lists one record per CDR3 protein. Of about half a million distinct CDR3 sequences in the sample, about 21% were seen once. Sequencing input: naive CD8+ T cells from blood, with Jurkat cell RNA spiked in. Stated subset: FACS-sorted CD8+CD4-CCR7+CD45RA+ naive T cells. The receptors originated from a human donor in good health. Some libraries in this study had Jurkat cell RNA spiked in.

The rearrangement links TRBV4-3 to TRBJ1-4; the D gene is possibly TRBD1 (5 bases). The CDR3 has 18 residues. The germline V and J ends were trimmed by 5 bases and 5 bases, with 24 bases remaining between them. Germline assignment: CDR1 LGHNA and CDR2 YSLEER. In nucleotides, the CDR3 is TGCGCCAGCAGCTCGTCCGGGACCGTTGTACCGAGCAATGAAAAACTGTTTTTT. Its translation: CASSSSGTVVPSNEKLFF.

This clonotype has only a few counts. The chain recombines TRBV20-1 with TRBJ2-2; TRBD1 aligns across 9 bases. The ends lost 1 base at V and 0 bases at J; junction bases unmatched: 3. The germline gives CDR1 DFQATT, CDR2 SNEGSKA (reference sequence). CDR3 length: 16 amino acids. The CDR3 loop is CSARGTGAPNTGELFF. CDR3 nucleotide sequence: TGCAGTGCTAGAGGGACAGGGGCCCCGAACACCGGGGAGCTGTTTTTT.

The chain couples TRBV28 to TRBJ2-7, with a tentative D call TRBD1 (5 bases). This CDR3 comprises 13 residues. The germline CDR1 and CDR2 sequences are MDHEN and SYDVKM. Trimming stripped 7 bases from V and 2 bases from J, with 12 bases between. DNA of the CDR3: TGTGCCAGCACTGAAGGGGCCCCCTACGAGCAGTACTTC. Protein: CASTEGAPYEQYF.

This chain links TRBV20-1 with TRBJ1-3, with TRBD1 identical over 8 bases. The length of the CDR3 is 15 residues. The germline V gene encodes CDR1 DFQATT and CDR2 SNEGSKA (reference sequence). CDR3 DNA: TGCAGAGGACAGGGTTCCTTATGCTCTGGAAACACCATATATTTT. It yields the protein CRGQGSLCSGNTIYF.

In this sample, this clonotype turned up a few times. The chain couples TRBV27 to TRBJ2-1, with 7 bases fitting TRBD2. Germline loops: CDR1 MNHEY, CDR2 SMNVEV (reference sequence). CDR3 length: 14 amino acids. After removal of 5 bases from V and 9 bases from J, the junction contained 10 bases not matched to a gene. For the CDR3, the DNA is TGTGCCAGCAGTCCCCACCCGGGGGGAGGTGAGCAGTTCTTC. This gives the protein CASSPHPGGGEQFF.

This clonotype was seen repeatedly, ten times or more. This rearrangement joins TRBV29-1 to TRBJ2-3; either TRBD1 or TRBD2 may fit D (5 bases each). Trimming pared 3 bases from V and 6 bases from J, leaving 10 bases between. The CDR3 totals 12 residues. Germline lookup yields CDR1 SQVTM and CDR2 ANQGSEA. CDR3 bases: TGCAGCGTTGAGATATGGGGGGATACGCAGTATTTT. Protein sequence: CSVEIWGDTQYF.

This clonotype appeared a few times. V usage is TRBV3-1 and J usage is TRBJ2-3; a possible D gene is TRBD1 (5 bases). The CDR3 contains 14 residues. The ends were cut back, 1 base at V and 8 bases at J, with 13 bases in the middle. Germline loops: CDR1 LGHDT, CDR2 YNNKEL (reference sequence). The CDR3 nucleotides are TGTGCCAGCAGCCAAGGCAGGGATCGGAGTACGCAGTATTTT. It is translated as CASSQGRDRSTQYF.

This clonotype was seen more than once but under ten times. The CDR3 loop is CASSRDRDRGRGADFSYEQYF. CDR3 bases: TGTGCCAGCAGCCGGGACCGGGACAGGGGGCGTGGAGCGGACTTTTCCTACGAGCAGTACTTC. The chain has TRBV14 and TRBJ2-7; 12 bases line up with TRBD1. With 4 bases clipped from V and 1 base from J, the junction kept 20 bases outside the gene matches. This CDR3 is 21 amino acids long. Germline V CDR1 and CDR2: SGHDN, FVKESK.

On this clonotype: A much larger clone sits a single nucleotide away, making a read error possible. This chain connects TRBV6-1 to TRBJ2-7, with 7 bases matching TRBD1. There are 13 residues in the CDR3. The germline gives CDR1 MNHNS, CDR2 SASEGT. Here the CDR3 reads CASSGQGAYGQYF. DNA of the CDR3: TGTGCCAGCAGTGGACAGGGAGCCTACGGGCAGTACTTC.

With respect to this clonotype: This may be a read error: a much more frequent sequence differs by one nucleotide. The chain joins TRBV3-1 to TRBJ2-7; the D gene is possibly TRBD2 (6 bases). The CDR3 totals 13 residues. V lost 4 bases and J 9 bases, leaving 16 bases between the germline ends. The germline CDR1 and CDR2 sequences are LGHDT and YNNKEL (reference sequence). The CDR3 loop is CASSPRRDPGQYF. CDR3 nucleotides: TGTGCCAGCAGCCCCCGGCGGGATCCCGGGCAGTACTTC.

This clonotype was detected only a few times. The chain carries TRBV6-2 or TRBV6-3 and TRBJ2-7, with D perhaps matching TRBD2 (7 bases). This CDR3 is 17 amino acids long. From germline, CDR1 is MNHEY and CDR2 SVGEGT. V was clipped by 2 bases and J by 2 bases, with 19 bases between them. CDR3 DNA sequence: TGTGCCAGCAGTTACCTGCGGGGGACACCAACTACCTACGAGCAGTACTTC. It is translated as CASSYLRGTPTTYEQYF.